This T cell receptor beta chain was retrieved from a study of OX40 agonist ivuxolimab in advanced cancers. The V end was cut by 2 bases, the J end by 10 bases, with 13 bases between. Germline lookup yields CDR1 SGHDT and CDR2 YYEEEE. This CDR3 comprises 13 residues. Study results and limitations: The study observed clonal expansion of CD4+ and CD8+ blood T cells by week 6 at 0.1 to 3.0 mg/kg. Expanded peripheral T cells had an undetermined antigen specificity. Partial responders treated at 0.1-3.0 mg/kg exhibited clonal expansion among the lowest measured.

Only in-frame clones appear in the TCRdb table, and some are missing; sequencing was by immunoSEQ multiplex PCR. This sample has under 85,000 clones, with 93% found just once. The table lists this clone with a count of one. No antigen is known for it. Sequenced here: CD4+ or CD8+ T cells sorted from blood, sampled in a trial of the OX40 agonist ivuxolimab. The clonotype originates from an adult with an advanced solid tumor such as melanoma, head and neck, liver or kidney cancer. J is TRBJ2-1 and V is TRBV5-6; D is possibly TRBD1 or TRBD2 (5 bases each). CDR3 nucleotides: TGTGCCAGCAGCTTAGGGACGGGCTCCGAGCAGTTCTTC. Amino acid sequence: CASSLGTGSEQFF. Supplemented by reference TRBV5-6 and TRBJ2-1, the full variable domain reads DAGVTQSPTHLIKTRGQQVTLRCSPKSGHDTVSWYQQALGQGPQFIFQYYEEEERQRGNFPDRFSGHQFPNYSSELNVNALLLGDSALYLCASSLGTGSEQFFGPGTRLTVL.